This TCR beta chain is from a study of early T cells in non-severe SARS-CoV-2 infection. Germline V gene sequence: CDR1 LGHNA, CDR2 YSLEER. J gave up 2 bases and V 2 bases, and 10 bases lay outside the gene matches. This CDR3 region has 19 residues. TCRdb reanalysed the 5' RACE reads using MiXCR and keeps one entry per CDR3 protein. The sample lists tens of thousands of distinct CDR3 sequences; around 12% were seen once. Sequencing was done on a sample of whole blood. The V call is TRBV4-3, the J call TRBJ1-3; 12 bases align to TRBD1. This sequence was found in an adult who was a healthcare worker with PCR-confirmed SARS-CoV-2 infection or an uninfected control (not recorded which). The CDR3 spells CASSQRRPGQGAAGNTIYF. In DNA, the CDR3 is TGCGCCAGCAGCCAACGAAGACCGGGACAGGGGGCCGCTGGAAACACCATATATTTT.